The rows below give T cell receptor beta chains drawn from one sample of a study of response to subunit inactivated influenza vaccine. MiXCR, run by TCRdb on the RT-PCR reads, gives a single entry per CDR3 protein. There are around 170,000 distinct CDR3 sequences in the sample; around 10% occur only once, and about a third lies in the top ten. Sequenced here: CD8+ T cells sorted from PBMCs, sampled less than 30 months after vaccination. These receptors were collected from a man between 45 and 75 years old who received an inactivated influenza vaccine. Each CDR3 is given without its conserved first and last residue.

TRBJ1-6	TRBV6-5	ASSYSDLRSPLH
TRBJ2-1	TRBV16	ASSQFWTGGNEQF
TRBJ1-5	TRBV27	ASSLGHGKGQPQH
TRBJ1-5	TRBV3-1	ASSQDRTGRWPQH
TRBJ2-7	TRBV13	ASSLGGLAAYEQY
TRBJ2-7	TRBV5-1	ASSLAGFQPYEQY
TRBJ2-4	TRBV6-2/TRBV6-3	ASSYSLGDIAKNIQY
TRBJ1-1	TRBV27	ASSLGWGANTEAF
TRBJ2-2	TRBV25-1	ASSALAGANTGELF
TRBJ2-7	TRBV11-2	ASSLNVHRGNGRYEQY
TRBJ1-4	TRBV4-3	ASSQTPAGTNEKLF
TRBJ2-7	TRBV12-3/TRBV12-4	ASSESGRAYEQY
TRBJ2-1	TRBV27	ASRPLSVPGDTMMQF
TRBJ2-3	TRBV28	ASTRTRNTDTQY
TRBJ2-5	TRBV29-1	SVEDPTGVETQY
TRBJ2-1	TRBV3-1	ASSQDHRGYEQF
TRBJ2-1	TRBV30	ACPLPGGYNEQF
TRBJ1-4	TRBV15	ATSRVGRAEKLF
TRBJ2-7	TRBV29-1	SVQGRDHSYEQY
TRBJ2-1	TRBV14	ASSRGLAGDWENEQF
TRBJ2-3	TRBV7-3	ASSIAGENTDTQY
TRBJ2-2	TRBV6-2/TRBV6-3	ASSPAQHQGTGELF
TRBJ2-3	TRBV7-9	ASSAGGLGQY
TRBJ1-5	TRBV5-1	ASSLKGDQPQH
TRBJ2-1	TRBV4-1	ASSQRADSYNEQF
TRBJ2-5	TRBV28	ASSPPDWGETQY
TRBJ2-5	TRBV28	ASRGGRLQETQY
TRBJ2-7	TRBV7-9	ATRVGRDEQY
TRBJ2-1	TRBV4-3	ASSQTDSTYNEQF
TRBJ2-1	TRBV30	AWSVLGNEQF
TRBJ1-1	TRBV5-1	ASSPTVISNTEAF
TRBJ2-1	TRBV12-3/TRBV12-4	ASSWPGANEQF
TRBJ2-3	TRBV4-3	ASSPSWGLFTDTQY
TRBJ2-1	TRBV9	ASSSNGGEQF
TRBJ2-5	TRBV4-1	ASSPGPGETQY
TRBJ2-2	TRBV28	ASSPQVPGELF
TRBJ2-7	TRBV5-1	ASREGTGRDNDYEQY
TRBJ2-7	TRBV27	ASSSAGTGLGEQY
TRBJ2-7	TRBV6-2/TRBV6-3	AGGVAGGPYEQY
TRBJ1-1	TRBV27	ASRPIQGVGNTEAF
TRBJ2-7	TRBV4-2	ASSQELAEFYEQY
TRBJ2-7	TRBV28	ASSFPAQGFYEQY
TRBJ2-1	TRBV28	ASWGEAGGYNEQF
TRBJ1-2	TRBV5-6	ASSFGTGAFDGYT
TRBJ1-1	TRBV4-3	ASSRWTGNTEAF
TRBJ2-1	TRBV18	ASSLTDTYNEQF
TRBJ2-1	TRBV15	ATSRDRGALNEQF
TRBJ2-1	TRBV28	ASSLLGPGLEQF
TRBJ2-7	TRBV2	ASRIAGAFYEQY
TRBJ1-1	TRBV4-3	ASSQDPTMGSEAF